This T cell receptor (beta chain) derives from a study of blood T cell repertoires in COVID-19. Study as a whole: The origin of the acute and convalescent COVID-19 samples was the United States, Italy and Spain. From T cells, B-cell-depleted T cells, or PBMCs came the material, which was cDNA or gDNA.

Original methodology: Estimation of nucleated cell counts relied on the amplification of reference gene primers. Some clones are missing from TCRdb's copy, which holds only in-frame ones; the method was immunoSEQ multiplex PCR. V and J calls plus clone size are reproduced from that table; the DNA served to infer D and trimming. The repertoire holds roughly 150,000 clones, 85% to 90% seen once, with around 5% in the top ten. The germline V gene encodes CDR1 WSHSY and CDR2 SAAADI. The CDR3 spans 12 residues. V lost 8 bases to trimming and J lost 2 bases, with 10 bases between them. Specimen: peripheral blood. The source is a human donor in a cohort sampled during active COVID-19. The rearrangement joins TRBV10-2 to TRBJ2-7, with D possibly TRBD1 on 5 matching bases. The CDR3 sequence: CASGHVTYEQYF. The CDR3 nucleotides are TGCGCCAGCGGACACGTTACCTACGAGCAGTACTTC.